Presented here are 16 T cell receptor beta chains from one specimen sequenced in a study of blood T cell repertoires in COVID-19. Data came from immunoSEQ multiplex PCR; TCRdb stores just in-frame clones and leaves some out. Counted here are about 220,000 clones, around three quarters occurring once; the ten biggest clones make up 5.5% to 8.5%. The sequencing sample was made of peripheral blood. Receptors were obtained from a woman in her 70s with acute or convalescent COVID-19.

The chain is built from TRBV5-8 and TRBJ2-2, with D uncertain. V lost 0 bases and J lost 7, with 7 bases in between. CDR1 and CDR2 from the germline V gene are SGHTS and YDEGEE. The CDR3 runs to 13 residues. CDR3 DNA sequence: TGTGCCAGCAGCTTGGGAGTTATCGGGGAGCTGTTTTTT. Translation gives CASSLGVIGELFF.

V usage is TRBV6-2 or TRBV6-3 and J usage is TRBJ2-7, with 7 bases lining up with TRBD2. Germline CDR1 is MNHEY and CDR2 is SVGEGT. V trimming: 2 bases; J trimming: 2 bases; junction bases outside the gene matches: 3. The CDR3 loop spans 14 amino acids. CDR3 sequence reads: CASSYGLVAYEQYF. The CDR3, as DNA: TGTGCCAGCAGTTACGGACTAGTCGCCTACGAGCAGTACTTC.

Here the CDR3 reads CASSLAWGRGSQETQYF. The CDR3 coding sequence is TGCGCCAGCAGCTTGGCCTGGGGGAGGGGGAGTCAAGAGACCCAGTACTTC. The genes are TRBV5-1 and TRBJ2-5; weak D call: TRBD2 (7 bases). The CDR3 spans 17 residues. Germline CDR1 SGHRS, CDR2 YFSETQ. The V and J ends lost 0 bases and 2 bases respectively, with 17 bases between them.

V gene TRBV5-1 combines with J gene TRBJ2-7, with 7 positions matching TRBD2. After removal of 0 bases from V and 5 bases from J, the junction contained 5 bases not matched to a gene. Germline assignment: CDR1 SGHRS and CDR2 YFSETQ. This CDR3 contains 14 residues. CDR3 residues: CASSLERDHNEQYF. The CDR3 DNA sequence: TGCGCCAGCAGCTTGGAGCGGGACCACAACGAGCAGTACTTC.

This chain uses TRBV4-1 with TRBJ2-3; 7 bases are a match to TRBD1. The CDR3 is 16 residues long. Trimming took 1 base from V and 2 from J; bases not matched to a gene: 6. CDR1 MGHRA and CDR2 YSYEKL come from the germline V gene. The CDR3 DNA reads as TGCGCCAGCAGCCAAGTTGCAGGGGGAGCCACAGATACGCAGTATTTT. Its translation: CASSQVAGGATDTQYF.

V and J are TRBV28 and TRBJ1-4, with D unclear. Germline V gene sequence: CDR1 MDHEN, CDR2 SYDVKM. V dropped 5 bases and J dropped 8 bases, with 18 bases sitting between them. The CDR3 has 15 residues. The CDR3: CASSGQSGFGEKLFF. The CDR3 nucleotides read TGTGCCAGCAGTGGCCAATCGGGTTTTGGAGAAAAACTGTTTTTT. Looking up the rest from reference TRBV28 and TRBJ1-4 gives the full variable domain: DVKVTQSSRYLVKRTGEKVFLECVQDMDHENMFWYRQDPGLGLRLIYFSYDVKMKEKGDIPEGYSVSREKKERFSLILESASTNQTSMYLCASSGQSGFGEKLFFGSGTQLSVL.

This chain joins TRBV27 and TRBJ2-7; 7 nucleotides agree with TRBD1. J lost 3 bases, V lost 6 bases, and 11 bases had no gene match. Germline V gene data show CDR1 as MNHEY and CDR2 as SMNVEV (reference sequence). The CDR3 is 15 residues long. This CDR3 is CASRPTGTGVYEQYF. The DNA for the CDR3 is TGTGCCAGCAGGCCGACAGGGACCGGGGTCTACGAGCAGTACTTC.

This chain joins TRBV18 and TRBJ2-5; 8 positions match TRBD2. Trimming took 2 bases from V and 10 from J; bases not matched to a gene: 9. CDR1 and CDR2 (germline): KGHSH, LQKENI. The CDR3 totals 14 residues. CDR3 nucleotide sequence: TGTGCCAGCTCACCAAACAGCGGGGGTAAGGGCCAGTACTTC. Translating gives CASSPNSGGKGQYF.

The rearrangement joins TRBV11-3 to TRBJ2-3, with a possible D match to TRBD2 (6 bases). V was pared by 1 base and J by 4 bases, with 12 bases between. Germline values: CDR1 SGHNT, CDR2 YENEEA. CDR3 length equals 15 residues. The CDR3 protein is CASSLVGRGADTQYF. CDR3 in DNA: TGTGCCAGCAGCTTAGTAGGGCGGGGCGCAGATACGCAGTATTTT.

The V gene is TRBV2, the J gene TRBJ2-5; possible D gene TRBD2, 6 bases. The V and J ends lost 7 bases and 4 bases respectively, with 16 bases between them. This CDR3 region has 14 residues. Germline-derived CDR1 and CDR2 are SNHLY and FYNNEI. CDR3 bases: TGTGCCAGCACCATTGAGGCGGGGAGAGAGACCCAGTACTTC. Translating it yields CASTIEAGRETQYF.

J is TRBJ2-3 and V is TRBV7-9; D remains ambiguous. V was cut by 1 base and J by 0 bases, with 11 bases left in between. From germline, CDR1 is SEHNR and CDR2 FQNEAQ (reference sequence). The CDR3 contains 16 residues. CDR3 in DNA: TGTGCCAGCAGCTTAGAGAGTAGCATAAGCACAGATACGCAGTATTTT. Amino acid sequence: CASSLESSISTDTQYF.

The chain couples TRBV6-5 to TRBJ2-3; D may be TRBD2 (6 bases). This CDR3 contains 14 residues. With 5 bases removed from V and 8 bases from J, the gap between germline ends came to 17 bases. Germline V gene lookup returns CDR1 MNHEY and CDR2 SVGAGI. CDR3 nucleotide sequence: TGTGCCAGCAGTCGGGACTCGTCCCCATCTACGCAGTATTTT. This gives the protein CASSRDSSPSTQYF.

This clone was found many times. The rearrangement uses TRBV12-3 or TRBV12-4 and TRBJ2-1; D call uncertain. This CDR3 spans 12 amino acids. The V and J ends lost 5 bases and 4 bases respectively, with 6 bases between them. CDR3 region: CASSDRYNEQFF. CDR3 sequence (DNA): TGTGCCAGCAGTGATCGGTACAATGAGCAGTTCTTC.

The V call is TRBV5-6, the J call TRBJ2-7, with 10 nucleotides matching TRBD2. The ends lost 0 bases at V and 0 bases at J; junction bases unmatched: 3. This CDR3 region has 16 residues. Germline lookup yields CDR1 SGHDT and CDR2 YYEEEE. The CDR3, as DNA: TGTGCCAGCAGCTTGGAACTAGCGGGGCCCTCCTACGAGCAGTACTTC. The encoded protein is CASSLELAGPSYEQYF.

The chain joins TRBV6-5 to TRBJ1-1, with TRBD1 matching 7 bases. Germline values: CDR1 MNHEY, CDR2 SVGAGI. The V gene end was trimmed by 5 bases and the J gene end by 1 base; junction bases not matched to a gene: 1. The CDR3 runs to 13 residues. CDR3 nucleotides: TGTGCCAGCAGTCGGACAGGGAACACTGAAGCTTTCTTT. This sequence encodes CASSRTGNTEAFF.

The rearrangement uses TRBV11-2 and TRBJ2-7; 9 positions agree with TRBD1. There are 16 residues in the CDR3. Unmatched junction bases numbered 10, after V lost 5 bases and J lost 2 bases. Germline V gives CDR1 SGHAT, CDR2 FQNNGV. The DNA for the CDR3 is TGTGCCAGCAGCCCCCAGGGACAGGGAAGGACCTACGAGCAGTACGTC. Translated: CASSPQGQGRTYEQYV.